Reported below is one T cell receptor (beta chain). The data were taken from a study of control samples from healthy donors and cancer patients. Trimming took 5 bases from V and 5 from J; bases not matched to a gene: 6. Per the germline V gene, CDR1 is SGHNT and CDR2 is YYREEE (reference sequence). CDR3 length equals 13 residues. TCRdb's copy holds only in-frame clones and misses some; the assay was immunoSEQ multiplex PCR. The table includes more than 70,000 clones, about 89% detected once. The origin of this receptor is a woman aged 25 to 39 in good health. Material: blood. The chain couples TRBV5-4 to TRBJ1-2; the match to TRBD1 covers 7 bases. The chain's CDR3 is CASSYGTVYGYTF. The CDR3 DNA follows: TGTGCCAGCAGTTATGGGACAGTGTATGGCTACACCTTC. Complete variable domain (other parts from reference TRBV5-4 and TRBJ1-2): ETGVTQSPTHLIKTRGQQVTLRCSSQSGHNTVSWYQQALGQGPQFIFQYYREEENGRGNFPPRFSGLQFPNYSSELNVNALELDDSALYLCASSYGTVYGYTFGSGTRLTVV.